The 15 T cell receptor beta chains below come from one sample, sequenced in a study of T cells in Graves' hyperthyroidism and ophthalmopathy. From RNA transcripts, TCR beta CDR3 regions were amplified. HTBI primers were employed in a first-round RT-PCR of the TCR CDR3. TCRdb itself ran the multiplex PCR reads through MiXCR, one entry per CDR3 protein. The sample includes some 600,000 distinct CDR3 sequences, about 14% seen only once; the top ten take 5.8%. Sequences were obtained from blood. The origin of the receptors is a woman in her 30s with Graves' hyperthyroidism that later progressed to Graves' ophthalmopathy.

This clonotype was seen repeatedly, ten times or more. The chain couples TRBV12-5 to TRBJ2-2; TRBD1 might be the D (6 bases). The CDR3 consists of 15 residues. Deletions cut 5 bases from V and 3 bases from J, with 13 bases between. Germline V gives CDR1 LGHNT, CDR2 FRNRAP. CDR3 residues: CASGAPQGYTGELFF. In nucleotides, the CDR3 is TGTGCTAGTGGTGCCCCACAGGGTTACACCGGGGAGCTGTTTTTT.

Ten or more counts support this clonotype. The chain uses TRBV28 and TRBJ2-7, with D maybe TRBD1 (5 bases). Germline V gene lookup returns CDR1 MDHEN and CDR2 SYDVKM. V dropped 9 bases and J dropped 0 bases, with 15 bases sitting between them. This CDR3 has 14 amino acids. In DNA form, the CDR3 reads TGTGCCAGTCATACCGCAGGGTCCTCCTACGAGCAGTACTTC. Its protein product is CASHTAGSSYEQYF.

This clonotype was found a few times. This chain uses TRBV3-1 with TRBJ2-4; 12 nucleotides align to TRBD2. The CDR3 runs to 15 residues. Trimming at V came to 0 bases and at J to 10 bases, leaving 4 bases not matched to a gene. Per the germline V gene, CDR1 is LGHDT and CDR2 is YNNKEL (reference sequence). CDR3: CASSQDWTSGKIQYF. CDR3 nucleotide sequence: TGTGCCAGCAGCCAAGATTGGACTAGCGGGAAGATTCAGTACTTC. Together with reference TRBV3-1 and TRBJ2-4, the CDR3 gives the full variable domain: DTAVSQTPKYLVTQMGNDKSIKCEQNLGHDTMYWYKQDSKKFLKIMFSYNNKELIINETVPNRFSPKSPDKAHLNLHINSLELGDSAVYFCASSQDWTSGKIQYFGAGTRLSVL.

This clonotype appeared many times. The genes are TRBV12-3 or TRBV12-4 and TRBJ2-1; TRBD1 matches at 10 bases. Trimming cost V 5 bases and J 9 bases; bases outside gene matches: 7. CDR3 size: 14 residues. As DNA, the CDR3 is TGTGCCAGCAGTACCGGGACAGGGGAAGGTGAGCAGTTCTTC. Encoded protein: CASSTGTGEGEQFF.

This clonotype was seen repeatedly, ten times or more. The chain is built from TRBV20-1 and TRBJ2-1; 10 nucleotides align to TRBD2. J lost 7 bases, V lost 1 base, and 4 bases had no gene match. The CDR3 has 14 residues. Germline V CDR1 and CDR2: DFQATT, SNEGSKA (reference sequence). CDR3: CSARASGSRNEQFF. For the CDR3, the DNA is TGCAGTGCTAGAGCTAGCGGGAGTCGGAATGAGCAGTTCTTC.

In this sample, this clonotype turned up a few times. J is TRBJ1-2 and V is TRBV7-3, with a tentative D call TRBD1 (5 bases). Trimming left V 1 base short and J 8 bases short, with 14 bases between. This CDR3 contains 14 residues. The germline CDR1 and CDR2 sequences are SGHTA and FQGTGA. CDR3 sequence reads: CASSLIPGSGGYTF. In nucleotides, the CDR3 is TGTGCCAGCAGCTTAATCCCAGGGTCGGGGGGCTACACCTTC.

This clonotype was seen repeatedly, ten times or more. The rearrangement uses TRBV3-1 and TRBJ1-1; 8 positions agree with TRBD1. After removal of 5 bases from V and 3 bases from J, the junction contained 5 bases not matched to a gene. Germline V gives CDR1 LGHDT, CDR2 YNNKEL (reference sequence). The CDR3 is 14 residues long. DNA for the CDR3: TGTGCCAGCAGCTCAGGGGGCAGGGACACTGAAGCTTTCTTT. Translation gives CASSSGGRDTEAFF.

This clonotype was seen at least ten times. This chain links TRBV27 with TRBJ2-7, with 7 bases matching TRBD1. This CDR3 has 13 amino acids. The V gene end was trimmed by 4 bases and the J gene end by 5 bases; junction bases not matched to a gene: 5. Germline-derived CDR1 and CDR2 are MNHEY and SMNVEV (reference sequence). The CDR3 DNA reads TGTGCCAGCAGTTACAGGGGTAGCCACGAGCAGTACTTC. The encoded protein is CASSYRGSHEQYF.

This clonotype has only a few counts. V gene TRBV30 combines with J gene TRBJ2-1; D is ambiguous. The CDR3 runs to 13 residues. Germline V lookup: CDR1 GTSNPN, CDR2 SVGIG (reference sequence). Trimming removed 3 bases at V and 6 bases at J, with 12 bases between. The CDR3 loop is CAWRGGRANEQFF. For the CDR3, the DNA is TGTGCCTGGAGGGGTGGTCGAGCCAATGAGCAGTTCTTC. The full variable domain, completed using reference TRBV30 and TRBJ2-1, is SQTIHQWPATLVQPVGSPLSLECTVEGTSNPNLYWYRQAAGRGLQLLFYSVGIGQISSEVPQNLSASRPQDRQFILSSKKLLLSDSGFYLCAWRGGRANEQFFGPGTRLTVL.

The genes are TRBV29-1 and TRBJ2-2; 9 bases are a match to TRBD1. This CDR3 is built from 13 residues. J was trimmed by 7 bases and V by 6 bases; bases with no gene match: 6. The germline gives CDR1 SQVTM, CDR2 ANQGSEA. CDR3 in amino acids: CSVDTGGGGELFF. The CDR3 nucleotides read TGCAGCGTCGACACAGGGGGCGGCGGGGAGCTGTTTTTT.

The genes are TRBV7-9 and TRBJ2-7; D gene unclear. V was shortened by 5 bases and J by 4 bases, with 24 bases between the two germline ends. Per germline, CDR1 SEHNR and CDR2 FQNEAQ (reference sequence). This CDR3 has 17 amino acids. CDR3 sequence: CASSPPRNGLLEYEQYF. The CDR3 DNA sequence: TGTGCCAGCAGCCCACCCAGGAACGGGCTTTTAGAGTACGAGCAGTACTTC.

V usage is TRBV6-2 or TRBV6-3 and J usage is TRBJ2-7; 8 nucleotides align to TRBD2. V lost 5 bases, J lost 3 bases, and 12 bases stayed unmatched. The CDR3 is 16 residues long. Germline CDR1 and CDR2: MNHEY and SVGEGT. CDR3 sequence reads: CASSLPGAGGLYEQYF. The CDR3 bases are TGTGCCAGCAGTCTCCCCGGGGCGGGAGGCCTCTACGAGCAGTACTTC.

This clonotype was found a few times. V usage is TRBV12-3 or TRBV12-4 and J usage is TRBJ2-7; TRBD2 matches 12 bases. Trimming at V came to 3 bases and at J to 0 bases, leaving 9 bases not matched to a gene. The CDR3 extends over 18 amino acids. CDR3 bases: TGTGCCAGCAGTTTCCGATGGACTAGCGGGGCAAGCTCCTACGAGCAGTACTTC. Translation: CASSFRWTSGASSYEQYF.

This clonotype was observed at least ten times. The chain uses TRBV6-5 and TRBJ1-1; no definite D call. The germline V and J ends were trimmed by 0 bases and 1 base, with 9 bases remaining between them. CDR1 is MNHEY, CDR2 SVGAGI, per germline. The CDR3 consists of 15 residues. The chain's CDR3 is CASSYSFEGNTEAFF. Written as DNA, the CDR3 is TGTGCCAGCAGTTACTCATTTGAGGGGAACACTGAAGCTTTCTTT.

V usage is TRBV19 and J usage is TRBJ2-2, with unresolved D. This CDR3 spans 14 amino acids. Germline V CDR1 and CDR2: LNHDA, SQIVND (reference sequence). V was trimmed by 7 bases and J by 7 bases, leaving 16 bases between them. DNA of the CDR3: TGTGCCAGTACGGAGAATTGGGGAAACGGGGAGCTGTTTTTT. Translated, it gives CASTENWGNGELFF.